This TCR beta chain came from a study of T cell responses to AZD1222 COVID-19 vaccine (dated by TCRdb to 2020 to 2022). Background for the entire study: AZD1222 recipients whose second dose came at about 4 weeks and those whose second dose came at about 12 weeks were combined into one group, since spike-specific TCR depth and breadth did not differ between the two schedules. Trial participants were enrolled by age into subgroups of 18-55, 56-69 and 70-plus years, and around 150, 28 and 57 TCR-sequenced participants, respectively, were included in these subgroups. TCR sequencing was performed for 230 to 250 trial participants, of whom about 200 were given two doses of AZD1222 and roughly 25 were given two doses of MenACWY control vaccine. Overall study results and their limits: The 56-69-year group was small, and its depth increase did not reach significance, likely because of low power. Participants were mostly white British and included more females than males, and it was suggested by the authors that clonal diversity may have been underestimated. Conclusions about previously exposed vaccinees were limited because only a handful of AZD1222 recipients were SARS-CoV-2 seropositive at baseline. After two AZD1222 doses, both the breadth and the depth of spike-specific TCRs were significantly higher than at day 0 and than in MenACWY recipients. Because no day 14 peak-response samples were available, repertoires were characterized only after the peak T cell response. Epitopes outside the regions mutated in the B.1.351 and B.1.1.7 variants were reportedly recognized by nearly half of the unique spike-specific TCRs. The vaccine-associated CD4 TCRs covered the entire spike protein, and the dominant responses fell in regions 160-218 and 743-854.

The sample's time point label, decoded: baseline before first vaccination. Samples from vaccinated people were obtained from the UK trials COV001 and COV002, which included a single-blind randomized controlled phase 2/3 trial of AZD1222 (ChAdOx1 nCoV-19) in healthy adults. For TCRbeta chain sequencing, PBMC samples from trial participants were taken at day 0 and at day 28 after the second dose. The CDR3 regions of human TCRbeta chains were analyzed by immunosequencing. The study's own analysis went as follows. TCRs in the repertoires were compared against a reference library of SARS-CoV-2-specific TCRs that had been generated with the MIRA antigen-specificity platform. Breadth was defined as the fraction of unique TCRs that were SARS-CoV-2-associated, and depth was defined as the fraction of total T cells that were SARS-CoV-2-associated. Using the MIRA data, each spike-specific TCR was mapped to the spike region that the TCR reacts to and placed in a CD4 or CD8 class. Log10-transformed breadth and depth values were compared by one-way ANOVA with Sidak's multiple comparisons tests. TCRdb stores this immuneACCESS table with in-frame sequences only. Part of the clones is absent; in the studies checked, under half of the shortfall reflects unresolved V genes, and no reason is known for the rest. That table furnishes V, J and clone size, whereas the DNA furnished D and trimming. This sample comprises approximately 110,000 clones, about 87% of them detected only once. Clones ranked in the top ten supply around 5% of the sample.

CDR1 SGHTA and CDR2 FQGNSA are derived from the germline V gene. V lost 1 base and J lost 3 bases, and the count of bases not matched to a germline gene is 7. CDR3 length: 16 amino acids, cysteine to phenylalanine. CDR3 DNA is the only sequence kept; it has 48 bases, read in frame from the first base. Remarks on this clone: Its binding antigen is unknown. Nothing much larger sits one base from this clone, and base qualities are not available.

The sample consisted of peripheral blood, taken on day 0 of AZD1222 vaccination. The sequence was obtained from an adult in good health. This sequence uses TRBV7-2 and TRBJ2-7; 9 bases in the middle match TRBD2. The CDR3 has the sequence CASSLVPAGGIYEQYF. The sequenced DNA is TGTGCCAGCAGCTTAGTCCCAGCGGGGGGTATCTACGAGCAGTACTTC.